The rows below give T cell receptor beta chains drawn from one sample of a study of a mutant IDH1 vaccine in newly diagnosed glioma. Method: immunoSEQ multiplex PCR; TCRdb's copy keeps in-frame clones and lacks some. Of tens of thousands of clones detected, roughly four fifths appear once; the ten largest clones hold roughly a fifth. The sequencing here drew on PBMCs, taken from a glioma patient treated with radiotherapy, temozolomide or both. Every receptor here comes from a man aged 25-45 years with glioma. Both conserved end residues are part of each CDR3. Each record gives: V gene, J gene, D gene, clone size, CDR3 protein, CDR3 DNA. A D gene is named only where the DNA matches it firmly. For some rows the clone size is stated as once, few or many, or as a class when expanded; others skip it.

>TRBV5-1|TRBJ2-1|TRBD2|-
CASSPGTRSFGEQFF
TGCGCCAGCAGCCCCGGGACTAGGAGTTTTGGTGAGCAGTTCTTC
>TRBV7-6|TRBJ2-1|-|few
CASSYGRGDSYNEQFF
TGTGCCAGCAGCTACGGCCGGGGCGACTCCTACAATGAGCAGTTCTTC
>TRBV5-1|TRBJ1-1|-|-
CASSLFDRDNTEAFF
TGCGCCAGCAGCTTGTTTGATAGGGACAACACTGAAGCTTTCTTT
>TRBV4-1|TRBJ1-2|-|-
CASSQGDGRTNYGYTF
TGCGCCAGCAGCCAAGGCGACGGGCGAACTAACTATGGCTACACCTTC
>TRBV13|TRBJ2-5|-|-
CASSSNRAPGETQYF
TGTGCCAGCAGCTCAAACAGGGCCCCGGGAGAGACCCAGTACTTC
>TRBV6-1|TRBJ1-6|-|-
CASSETGFSPLHF
TGTGCCAGCAGTGAGACGGGGTTTTCACCCCTCCACTTT
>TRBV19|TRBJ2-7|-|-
CASSPLTSSYEQYF
TGTGCCAGTAGTCCGTTAACCAGTTCCTACGAGCAGTACTTC
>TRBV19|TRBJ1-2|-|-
CASSIDQGTDGYTF
TGTGCCAGTAGTATAGATCAGGGAACGGATGGCTACACCTTC
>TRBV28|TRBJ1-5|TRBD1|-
CASGRDSQRWPQHF
TGTGCCAGCGGCCGGGACAGTCAAAGATGGCCCCAGCATTTT
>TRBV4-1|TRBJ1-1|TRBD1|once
CASSDTQGAETEAFF
TGCGCCAGCAGCGACACCCAGGGGGCTGAGACTGAAGCTTTCTTT
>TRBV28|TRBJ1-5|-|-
CASSLGEQPQHF
TGTGCCAGCAGTTTGGGGGAACAGCCCCAGCATTTT
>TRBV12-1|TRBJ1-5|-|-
CASSVARRPQHF
TGTGCCAGCAGCGTTGCCCGACGGCCCCAGCATTTT
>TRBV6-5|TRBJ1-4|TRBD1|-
CASSLGQGSGKLFF
TGTGCCAGCAGTTTGGGACAGGGATCGGGAAAACTGTTTTTT
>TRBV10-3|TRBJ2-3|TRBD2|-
CAIRPGTRGTDTQYF
TGTGCCATTAGGCCCGGGACTAGGGGCACAGATACGCAGTATTTT
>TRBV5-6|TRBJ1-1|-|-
CASSLAPNTEAFF
TGTGCCAGCAGCTTGGCTCCAAACACTGAAGCTTTCTTT
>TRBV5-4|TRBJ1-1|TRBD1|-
CASSFETGRGTEAFF
TGTGCCAGCAGCTTTGAGACAGGGCGAGGCACTGAAGCTTTCTTT
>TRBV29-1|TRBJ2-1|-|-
CSVAGTFGNEQFF
TGCAGCGTTGCAGGGACGTTCGGGAATGAGCAGTTCTTC
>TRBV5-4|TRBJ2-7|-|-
CASSSTARREQYF
TGTGCCAGCAGCTCGACGGCCCGGAGAGAGCAGTACTTC
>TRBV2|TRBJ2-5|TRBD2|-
CASKVGTSGSETQYF
TGTGCCAGCAAGGTGGGGACTAGCGGGAGCGAGACCCAGTACTTC
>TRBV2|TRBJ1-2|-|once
CASSEVVGIYGYTF
TGTGCCAGCAGTGAAGTGGTGGGGATCTATGGCTACACCTTC
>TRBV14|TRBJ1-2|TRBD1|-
CASSQAGAGGASGYTF
TGTGCCAGCAGCCAAGCCGGGGCAGGGGGCGCATCAGGCTACACCTTC
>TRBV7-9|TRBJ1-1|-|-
CASSLGGLLNTEAFF
TGTGCCAGCAGCTTAGGCGGACTGCTGAACACTGAAGCTTTCTTT
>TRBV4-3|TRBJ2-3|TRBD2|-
CASSSRLAGKDTQYF
TGCGCCAGCAGCTCCCGACTAGCGGGGAAAGATACGCAGTATTTT
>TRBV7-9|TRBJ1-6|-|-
CASSPRTGWNSPLHF
TGTGCCAGCAGCCCGAGAACAGGGTGGAATTCACCCCTCCACTTT
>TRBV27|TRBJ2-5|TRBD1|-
CASRPVPGQDQETQYF
TGTGCCAGCAGGCCTGTTCCGGGACAGGACCAAGAGACCCAGTACTTC
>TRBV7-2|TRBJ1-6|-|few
CASSLGQDSYNSPLHF
TGTGCCAGCAGCTTAGGTCAGGACTCCTATAATTCACCCCTCCACTTT
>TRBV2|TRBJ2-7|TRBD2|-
CASSGVSGRVGEQYF
TGTGCCAGCAGTGGAGTTAGCGGGAGGGTGGGAGAGCAGTACTTC
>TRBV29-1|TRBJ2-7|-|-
CSVEETEKSVYEQYF
TGCAGCGTTGAAGAAACCGAAAAATCCGTGTACGAGCAGTACTTC
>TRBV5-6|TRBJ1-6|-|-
CASSLPASPLHF
TGTGCCAGCAGCTTGCCCGCTTCACCCCTCCACTTT
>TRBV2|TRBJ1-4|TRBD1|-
CASIVLRGREEKLFF
TGTGCCAGCATCGTCCTGAGGGGGCGCGAAGAAAAACTGTTTTTT
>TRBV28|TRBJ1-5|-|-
CASSLIRGVGQPQHF
TGTGCCAGCAGTTTAATCCGGGGGGTCGGTCAGCCCCAGCATTTT
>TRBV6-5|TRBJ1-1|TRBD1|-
CASSSGTGDTEAFF
TGTGCCAGCAGCTCGGGTACAGGGGACACTGAAGCTTTCTTT
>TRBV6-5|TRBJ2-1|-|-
CASSYGSPGFSNEQFF
TGTGCCAGCAGTTACGGATCCCCAGGGTTTAGTAATGAGCAGTTCTTC
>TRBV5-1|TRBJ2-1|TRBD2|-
CASSLGTSGSDEQFF
TGCGCCAGCAGCTTAGGGACTAGCGGGAGCGATGAGCAGTTCTTC
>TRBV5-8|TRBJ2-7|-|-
CASSYASAFNEQYF
TGTGCCAGCAGTTACGCATCCGCATTCAACGAGCAGTACTTC
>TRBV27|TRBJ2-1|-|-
CASRLGQRANEQFF
TGTGCCAGCAGGCTGGGACAGCGGGCTAATGAGCAGTTCTTC
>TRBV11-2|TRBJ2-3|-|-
CASSPSGKRDADTQYF
TGTGCCAGCAGCCCGAGTGGTAAAAGGGATGCAGATACGCAGTATTTT
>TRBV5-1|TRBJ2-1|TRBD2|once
CASSLSASGGSYNEQFF
TGCGCCAGCAGCTTGTCGGCTAGCGGGGGTTCCTACAATGAGCAGTTCTTC
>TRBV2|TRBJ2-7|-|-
CASSEARGGEQYF
TGTGCCAGCAGTGAAGCGCGGGGCGGTGAGCAGTACTTC
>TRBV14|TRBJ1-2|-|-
CASSPPRAYGYTF
TGTGCCAGCAGCCCCCCACGGGCCTATGGCTACACCTTC
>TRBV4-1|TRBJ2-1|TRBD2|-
CASSPGLAGDGTYNEQFF
TGCGCCAGCAGCCCCGGACTAGCGGGAGATGGGACCTACAATGAGCAGTTCTTC
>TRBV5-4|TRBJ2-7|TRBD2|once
CASSLETSAYEQYF
TGTGCCAGCAGCTTGGAGACTAGCGCCTACGAGCAGTACTTC
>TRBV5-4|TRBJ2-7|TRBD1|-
CASSWDRSYEQYF
TGTGCCAGCAGCTGGGACAGAAGCTACGAGCAGTACTTC
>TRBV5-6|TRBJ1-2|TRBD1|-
CASSLVGGGGYTF
TGTGCCAGCAGCTTGGTAGGGGGCGGTGGCTACACCTTC
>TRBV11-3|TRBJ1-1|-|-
CASSSTRGSSEAFF
TGTGCCAGCAGCTCAACGCGGGGTTCTTCCGAAGCTTTCTTT
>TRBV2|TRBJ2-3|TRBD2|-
CASTIAGAGSSTDTQYF
TGTGCCAGCACGATAGCGGGAGCGGGCTCCAGCACAGATACGCAGTATTTT
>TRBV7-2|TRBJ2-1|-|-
CASSLAGGGNEQFF
TGTGCCAGCAGCTTAGCGGGAGGGGGAAATGAGCAGTTCTTC
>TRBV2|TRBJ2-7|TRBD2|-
CASIFYGGSYEQYF
TGTGCCAGCATTTTCTACGGGGGGTCCTACGAGCAGTACTTC